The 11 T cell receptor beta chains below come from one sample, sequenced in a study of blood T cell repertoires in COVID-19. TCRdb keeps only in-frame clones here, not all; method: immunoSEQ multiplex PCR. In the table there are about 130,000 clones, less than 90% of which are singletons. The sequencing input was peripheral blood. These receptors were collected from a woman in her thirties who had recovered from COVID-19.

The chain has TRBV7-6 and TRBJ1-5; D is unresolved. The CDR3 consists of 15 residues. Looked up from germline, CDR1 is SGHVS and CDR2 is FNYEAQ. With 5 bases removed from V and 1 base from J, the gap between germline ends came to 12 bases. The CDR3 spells CASSPRSGSNQPQHF. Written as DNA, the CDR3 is TGTGCCAGCAGCCCCCGCTCGGGGAGCAATCAGCCCCAGCATTTT. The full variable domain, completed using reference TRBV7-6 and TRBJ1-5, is GAGVSQSPRYKVTKRGQDVALRCDPISGHVSLYWYRQALGQGPEFLTYFNYEAQQDKSGLPNDRFSAERPEGSISTLTIQRTEQRDSAMYRCASSPRSGSNQPQHFGDGTRLSIL.

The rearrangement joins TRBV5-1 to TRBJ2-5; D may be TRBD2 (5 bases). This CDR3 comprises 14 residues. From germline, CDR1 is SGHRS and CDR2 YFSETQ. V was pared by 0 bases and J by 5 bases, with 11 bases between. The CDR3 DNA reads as TGCGCCAGCAGCTTGGCCTTGGGAGTCGAGACCCAGTACTTC. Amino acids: CASSLALGVETQYF. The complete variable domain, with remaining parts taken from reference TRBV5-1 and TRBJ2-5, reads KAGVTQTPRYLIKTRGQQVTLSCSPISGHRSVSWYQQTPGQGLQFLFEYFSETQRNKGNFPGRFSGRQFSNSRSEMNVSTLELGDSALYLCASSLALGVETQYFGPGTRLLVL.

CDR3 sequence: CASSEPGTGGFGVDGYTF. CDR3 DNA sequence: TGTGCCAGCAGTGAACCGGGCACGGGGGGTTTCGGCGTCGATGGCTACACCTTC. The J gene is TRBJ1-2, the V gene TRBV25-1; TRBD1 is a possible D gene (5 bases). CDR1 and CDR2 (germline): MGHDK, SYGVNS. This CDR3 is built from 18 residues. Trimming removed 2 bases at V and 6 bases at J, with 25 bases between.

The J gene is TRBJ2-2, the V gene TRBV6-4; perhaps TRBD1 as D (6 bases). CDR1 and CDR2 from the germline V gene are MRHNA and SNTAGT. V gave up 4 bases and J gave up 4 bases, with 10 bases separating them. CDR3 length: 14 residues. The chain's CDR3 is CASSVDRSTGELFF. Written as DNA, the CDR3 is TGTGCCAGCAGTGTCGACAGGAGCACCGGGGAGCTGTTTTTT.

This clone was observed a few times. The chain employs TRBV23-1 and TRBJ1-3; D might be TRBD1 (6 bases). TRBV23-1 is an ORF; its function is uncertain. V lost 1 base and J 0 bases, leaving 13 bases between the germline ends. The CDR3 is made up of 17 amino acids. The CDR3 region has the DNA TGCGCCAGCAGTCAATTCCTCCGGGACAACTCTGGAAACACCATATATTTT. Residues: CASSQFLRDNSGNTIYF.

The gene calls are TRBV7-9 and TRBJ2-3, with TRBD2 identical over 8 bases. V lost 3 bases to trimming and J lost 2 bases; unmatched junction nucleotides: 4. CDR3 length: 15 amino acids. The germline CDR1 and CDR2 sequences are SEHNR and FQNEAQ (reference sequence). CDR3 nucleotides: TGTGCCAGCAGCTTCCTTAGCGGGGTCACAGATACGCAGTATTTT. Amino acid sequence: CASSFLSGVTDTQYF.

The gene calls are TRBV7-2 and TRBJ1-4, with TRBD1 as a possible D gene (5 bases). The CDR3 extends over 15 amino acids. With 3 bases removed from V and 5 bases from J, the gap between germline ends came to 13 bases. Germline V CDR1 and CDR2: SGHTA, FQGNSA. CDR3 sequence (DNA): TGTGCCAGCAGCTTGTCCACAGGAGCAAATGAAAAACTGTTTTTT. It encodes CASSLSTGANEKLFF.

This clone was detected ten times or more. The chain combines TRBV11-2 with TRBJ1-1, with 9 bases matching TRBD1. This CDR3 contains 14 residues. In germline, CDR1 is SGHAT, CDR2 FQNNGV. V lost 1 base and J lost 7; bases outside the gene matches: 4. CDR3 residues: CASSLGRTGDEAFF. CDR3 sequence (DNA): TGTGCCAGCAGCTTAGGAAGGACAGGGGATGAAGCTTTCTTT.

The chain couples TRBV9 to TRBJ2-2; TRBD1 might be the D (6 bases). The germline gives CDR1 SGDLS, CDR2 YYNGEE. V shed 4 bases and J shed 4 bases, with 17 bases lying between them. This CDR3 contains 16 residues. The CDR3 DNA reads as TGTGCCAGCAGCTCGACGCTACAGGGAATCACCGGGGAGCTGTTTTTT. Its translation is CASSSTLQGITGELFF.

The CDR3 here is CASSSSLTGGNYGYTF. The CDR3 DNA follows: TGTGCCAGCTCCAGCTCACTTACTGGAGGGAACTATGGCTACACCTTC. The chain is built from TRBV18 and TRBJ1-2; D is ambiguous. The CDR3 is 16 residues long. V lost 6 bases, J lost 2 bases, and 19 bases lay in between. CDR1 and CDR2 from the germline V gene are KGHSH and LQKENI.

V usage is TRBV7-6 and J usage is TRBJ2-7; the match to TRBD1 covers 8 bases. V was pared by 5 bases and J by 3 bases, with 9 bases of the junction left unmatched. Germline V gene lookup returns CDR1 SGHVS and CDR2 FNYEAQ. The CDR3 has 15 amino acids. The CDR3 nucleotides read TGTGCCAGCAGCAAGAGCCCCGGGACAGGCTACGAGCAGTACTTC. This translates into CASSKSPGTGYEQYF.